A single sample gave rise to the 5 T cell receptor beta chains below, sequenced in a study of T cells in Graves' hyperthyroidism and ophthalmopathy. Amplified regions were TCR beta CDR3 sequences from RNA transcripts. The HTBI primer set was used in a first-round RT-PCR of the TCR CDR3. In TCRdb, the multiplex PCR reads were re-called with MiXCR into one record per CDR3 protein. Among approximately 560,000 distinct CDR3 sequences listed, 15% to 18% were seen once. The specimen sequenced was blood. Receptor source: a woman aged 30 to 39 with Graves' hyperthyroidism.

This clonotype showed up many times. The chain carries TRBV20-1 and TRBJ2-3, with 8 bases matching TRBD2. V shed 5 bases and J 1 base; nucleotides not matched to a gene: 8. Germline V gene lookup returns CDR1 DFQATT and CDR2 SNEGSKA (reference sequence). This CDR3 is 15 amino acids long. The CDR3 nucleotides read TGCAGTGCTTCTCGGACTAGCTCAGGCACAGATACGCAGTATTTT. It yields the protein CSASRTSSGTDTQYF.

This clonotype came up many times. The chain carries TRBV7-2 and TRBJ2-1, with no clear D. This CDR3 comprises 14 residues. V was cut by 1 base and J by 5 bases, with 9 bases left in between. From germline, CDR1 is SGHTA and CDR2 FQGNSA. CDR3 nucleotide sequence: TGTGCCAGCAGCTTAGTTGGAGCGCACAATGAGCAGTTCTTC. Amino acids: CASSLVGAHNEQFF.

This clonotype has at least ten counts. The chain recombines TRBV3-2 with TRBJ2-7; TRBD1 is taken as the D call from the table, unchecked against the DNA. TRBV3-2 is an annotated pseudogene. The length of the CDR3 is 16 residues. The CDR3 bases are TGTGCCAGCAGCCCCACCCGGGGGTTGGGTACCTACGAGCAGTACTTC. This codes for CASSPTRGLGTYEQYF.

The CDR3 loop is CATRDDRDTYYNEQFF. The CDR3 bases are TGTGCCACCCGGGATGACCGGGACACCTACTACAATGAGCAGTTCTTC. V and J are TRBV15 and TRBJ2-1, with D tentatively TRBD1 (6 bases). The CDR3 contains 16 residues. Germline V CDR1 and CDR2: LNHNV, YYDKDF (reference sequence). The V gene lost 8 bases and the J gene lost 3 bases, with 20 bases spanning the gap.

This clonotype has only a few counts. The rearrangement links TRBV30 to TRBJ2-3, with a weak D call TRBD2 (6 bases). Trimming stripped 2 bases from V and 5 bases from J, with 17 bases between. Germline CDR1 reads GTSNPN; CDR2 reads SVGIG (reference sequence). The CDR3 loop spans 15 amino acids. The CDR3 DNA is TGTGCCTGGAGTTATGGTAGGGGAGGAGGAGATACGCAGTATTTT. It translates to CAWSYGRGGGDTQYF.